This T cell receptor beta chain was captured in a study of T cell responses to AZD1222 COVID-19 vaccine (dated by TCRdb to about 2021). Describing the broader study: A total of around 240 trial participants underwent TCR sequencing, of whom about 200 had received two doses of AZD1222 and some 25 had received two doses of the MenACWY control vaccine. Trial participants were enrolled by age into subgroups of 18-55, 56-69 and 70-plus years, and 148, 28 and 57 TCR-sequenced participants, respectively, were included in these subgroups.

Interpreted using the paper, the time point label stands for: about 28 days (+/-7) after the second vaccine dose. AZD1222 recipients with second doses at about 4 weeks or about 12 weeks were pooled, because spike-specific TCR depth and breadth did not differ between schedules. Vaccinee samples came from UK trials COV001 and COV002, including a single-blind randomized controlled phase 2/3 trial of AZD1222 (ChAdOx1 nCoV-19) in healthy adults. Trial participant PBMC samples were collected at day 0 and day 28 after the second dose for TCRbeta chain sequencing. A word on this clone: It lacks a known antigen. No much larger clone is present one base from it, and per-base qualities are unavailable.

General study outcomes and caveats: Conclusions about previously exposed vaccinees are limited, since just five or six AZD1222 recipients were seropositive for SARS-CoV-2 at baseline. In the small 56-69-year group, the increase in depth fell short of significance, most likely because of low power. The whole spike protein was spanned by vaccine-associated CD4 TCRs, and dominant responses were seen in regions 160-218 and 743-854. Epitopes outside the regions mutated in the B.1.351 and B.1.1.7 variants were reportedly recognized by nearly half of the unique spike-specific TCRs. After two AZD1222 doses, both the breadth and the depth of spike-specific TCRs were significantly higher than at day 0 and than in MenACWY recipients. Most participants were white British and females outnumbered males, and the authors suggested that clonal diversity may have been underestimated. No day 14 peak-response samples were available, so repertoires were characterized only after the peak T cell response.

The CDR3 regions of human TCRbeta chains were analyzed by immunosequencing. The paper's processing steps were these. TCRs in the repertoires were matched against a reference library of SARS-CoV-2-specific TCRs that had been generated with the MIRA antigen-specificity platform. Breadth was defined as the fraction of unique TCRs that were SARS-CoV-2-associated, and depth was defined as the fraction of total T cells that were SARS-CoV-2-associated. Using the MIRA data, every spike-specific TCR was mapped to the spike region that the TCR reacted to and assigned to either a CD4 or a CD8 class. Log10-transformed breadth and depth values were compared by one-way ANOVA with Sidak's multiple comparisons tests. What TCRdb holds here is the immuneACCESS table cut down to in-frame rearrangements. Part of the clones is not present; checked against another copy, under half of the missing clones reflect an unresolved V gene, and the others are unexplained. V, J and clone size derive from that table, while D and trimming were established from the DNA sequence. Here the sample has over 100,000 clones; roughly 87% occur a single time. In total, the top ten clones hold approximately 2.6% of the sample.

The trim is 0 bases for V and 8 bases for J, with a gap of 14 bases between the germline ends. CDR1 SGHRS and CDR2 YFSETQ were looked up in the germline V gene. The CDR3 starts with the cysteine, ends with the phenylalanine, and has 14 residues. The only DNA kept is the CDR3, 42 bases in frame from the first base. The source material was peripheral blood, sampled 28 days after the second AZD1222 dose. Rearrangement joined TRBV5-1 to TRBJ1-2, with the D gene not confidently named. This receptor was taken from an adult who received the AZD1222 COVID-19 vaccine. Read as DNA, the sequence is TGCGCCAGCAGCTTGGGACAAAACATCGGGGGCTACACCTTC. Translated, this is CASSLGQNIGGYTF.